This TCR beta chain was captured by sequencing in a study of a mutant IDH1 vaccine in newly diagnosed glioma. On the study more broadly: Vaccinations were initiated 4-6 weeks following radiotherapy alone, or were given together with temozolomide cycles. Males made up approximately 62% and females about 38% of treated patients, whose mean age was roughly 40 years.

Time point indicated: week 47, end of study. In the vaccine, a single dose held 300 ug of the mutant IDH1 20-mer peptide, along with topical imiquimod. Patients had eight vaccinations, in weeks 1, 3, 5, 7, 11, 15, 19 and 23. Diagnosis in the donors showed new WHO grade 3 or 4 astrocytomas that were IDH1-mutant and ATRX-lost. In the case of this clone: What it binds is unknown.

CDR3 length: 14 residues. Trimming cost V 0 bases and J 1 base, with 7 bases left between them. Germline loops: CDR1 SGHNT, CDR2 YYREEE (reference sequence). The data were produced by immunoSEQ multiplex PCR, yet TCRdb's version contains in-frame clones alone and is incomplete. The sample has tens of thousands of clones; less than 90% are singletons. V usage is TRBV5-4 and J usage is TRBJ1-1; D is unresolved. Source: PBMCs, taken from a glioma patient whose treatment included an IDH1 peptide vaccine. This TCR derives from a man aged 25-45 years with glioma. The CDR3 sequence: CASSLEGWNTEAFF. The CDR3 nucleotides are TGTGCCAGCAGCTTGGAAGGGTGGAACACTGAAGCTTTCTTT. Drawing the rest from reference TRBV5-4 and TRBJ1-1, the complete variable domain is ETGVTQSPTHLIKTRGQQVTLRCSSQSGHNTVSWYQQALGQGPQFIFQYYREEENGRGNFPPRFSGLQFPNYSSELNVNALELDDSALYLCASSLEGWNTEAFFGQGTRLTVV.